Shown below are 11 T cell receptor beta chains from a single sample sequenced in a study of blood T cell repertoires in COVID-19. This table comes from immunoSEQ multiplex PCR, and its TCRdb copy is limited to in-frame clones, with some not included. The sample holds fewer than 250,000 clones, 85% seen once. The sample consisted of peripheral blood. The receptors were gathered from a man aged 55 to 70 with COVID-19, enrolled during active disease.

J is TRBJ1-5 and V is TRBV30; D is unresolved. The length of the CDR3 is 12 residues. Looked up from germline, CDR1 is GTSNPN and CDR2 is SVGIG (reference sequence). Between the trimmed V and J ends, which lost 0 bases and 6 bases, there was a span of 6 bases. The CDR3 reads CAWSVGVQPQHF. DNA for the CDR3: TGTGCCTGGAGTGTGGGCGTTCAGCCCCAGCATTTT. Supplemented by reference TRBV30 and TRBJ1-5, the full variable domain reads SQTIHQWPATLVQPVGSPLSLECTVEGTSNPNLYWYRQAAGRGLQLLFYSVGIGQISSEVPQNLSASRPQDRQFILSSKKLLLSDSGFYLCAWSVGVQPQHFGDGTRLSIL.

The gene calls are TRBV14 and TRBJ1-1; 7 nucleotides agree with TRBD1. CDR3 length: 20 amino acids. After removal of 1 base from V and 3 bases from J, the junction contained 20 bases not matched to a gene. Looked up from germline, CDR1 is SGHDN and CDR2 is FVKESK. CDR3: CASSQVRGRLNFVGDTEAFF. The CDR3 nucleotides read TGTGCCAGCAGCCAAGTAAGGGGGCGGTTGAATTTCGTTGGGGACACTGAAGCTTTCTTT.

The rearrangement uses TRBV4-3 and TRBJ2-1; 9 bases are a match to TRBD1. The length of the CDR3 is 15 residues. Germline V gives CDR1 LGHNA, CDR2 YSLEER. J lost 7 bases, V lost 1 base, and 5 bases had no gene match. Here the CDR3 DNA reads TGCGCCAGCAGCCAAGGGGACAGGGAGGCAAATGAGCAGTTCTTC. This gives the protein CASSQGDREANEQFF.

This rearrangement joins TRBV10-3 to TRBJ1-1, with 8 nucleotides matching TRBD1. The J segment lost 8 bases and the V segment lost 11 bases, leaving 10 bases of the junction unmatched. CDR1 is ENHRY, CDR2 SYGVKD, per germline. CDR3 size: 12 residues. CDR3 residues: CAALGAGGEAFF. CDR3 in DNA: TGTGCCGCTTTGGGCGCAGGGGGCGAAGCTTTCTTT.

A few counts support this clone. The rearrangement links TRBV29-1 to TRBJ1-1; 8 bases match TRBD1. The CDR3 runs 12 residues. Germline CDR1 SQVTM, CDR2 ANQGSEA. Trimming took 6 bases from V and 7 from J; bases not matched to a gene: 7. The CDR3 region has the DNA TGCAGCGTCGACAGGGGAAGAGATGAAGCTTTCTTT. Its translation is CSVDRGRDEAFF.

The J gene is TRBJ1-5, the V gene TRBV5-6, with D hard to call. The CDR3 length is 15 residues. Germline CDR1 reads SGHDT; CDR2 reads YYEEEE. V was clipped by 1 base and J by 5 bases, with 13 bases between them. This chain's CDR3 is CASSLTPMGDQPQHF. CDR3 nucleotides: TGTGCCAGCAGCTTGACGCCAATGGGCGATCAGCCCCAGCATTTT.

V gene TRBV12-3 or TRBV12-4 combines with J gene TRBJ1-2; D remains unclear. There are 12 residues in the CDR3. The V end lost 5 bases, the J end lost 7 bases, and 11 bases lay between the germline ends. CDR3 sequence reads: CASSESRLGYTF. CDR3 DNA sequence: TGTGCCAGCAGTGAAAGTAGACTTGGCTACACCTTC.

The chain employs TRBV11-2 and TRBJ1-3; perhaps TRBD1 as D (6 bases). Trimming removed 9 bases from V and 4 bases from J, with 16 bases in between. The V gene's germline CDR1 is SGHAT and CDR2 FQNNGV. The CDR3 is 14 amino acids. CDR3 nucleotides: TGTGCCAGTAGGAAACAGGGTACCGGAAACACCATATATTTT. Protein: CASRKQGTGNTIYF.

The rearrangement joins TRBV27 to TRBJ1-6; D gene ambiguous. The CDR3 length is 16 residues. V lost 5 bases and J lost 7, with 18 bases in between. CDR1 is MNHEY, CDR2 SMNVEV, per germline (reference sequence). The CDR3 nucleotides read TGTGCCAGCAGTCGGGAACCGGGAGACTGGAATTCACCCCTCCACTTT. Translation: CASSREPGDWNSPLHF.

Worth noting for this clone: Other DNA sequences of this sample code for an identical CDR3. CDR3 bases: TGTGCCAGCAGTTACTCAACAGGGGGCGTGAACACTGAAGCTTTCTTT. This codes for CASSYSTGGVNTEAFF. The rearrangement uses TRBV6-2 or TRBV6-3 and TRBJ1-1; 9 bases agree with TRBD1. Per the germline V gene, CDR1 is MNHEY and CDR2 is SVGEGT. V trimming: 0 bases; J trimming: 0 bases; junction bases outside the gene matches: 2. The CDR3 is made up of 16 amino acids.

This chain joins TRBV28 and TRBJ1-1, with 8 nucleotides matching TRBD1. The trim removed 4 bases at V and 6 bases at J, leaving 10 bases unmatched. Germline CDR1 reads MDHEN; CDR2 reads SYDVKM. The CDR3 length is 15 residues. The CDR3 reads CASSSHRGRYAEAFF. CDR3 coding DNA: TGTGCCAGCAGTTCCCACAGGGGGAGGTACGCTGAAGCTTTCTTT.